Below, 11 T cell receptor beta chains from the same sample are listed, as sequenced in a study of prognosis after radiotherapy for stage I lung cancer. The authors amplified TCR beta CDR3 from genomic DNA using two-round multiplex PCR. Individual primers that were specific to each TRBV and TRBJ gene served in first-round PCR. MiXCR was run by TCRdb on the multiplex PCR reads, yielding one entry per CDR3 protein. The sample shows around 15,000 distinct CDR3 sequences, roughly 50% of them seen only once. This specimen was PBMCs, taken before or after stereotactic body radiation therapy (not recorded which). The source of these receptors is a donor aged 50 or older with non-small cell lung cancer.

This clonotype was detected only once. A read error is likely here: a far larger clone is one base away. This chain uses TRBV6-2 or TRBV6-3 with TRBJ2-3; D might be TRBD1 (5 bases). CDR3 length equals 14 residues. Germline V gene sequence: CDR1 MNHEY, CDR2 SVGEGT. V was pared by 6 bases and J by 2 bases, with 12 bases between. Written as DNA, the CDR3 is TGTGCCAGCAGCCCTGGACACTCCACAGATACGCAGTATTTT. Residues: CASSPGHSTDTQYF.

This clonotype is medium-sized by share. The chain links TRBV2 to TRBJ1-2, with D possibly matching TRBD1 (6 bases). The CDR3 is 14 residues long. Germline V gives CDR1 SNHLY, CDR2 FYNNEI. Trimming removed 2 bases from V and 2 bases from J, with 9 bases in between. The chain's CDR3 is CASSESGANYGYTF. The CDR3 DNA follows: TGTGCCAGCAGTGAATCGGGGGCAAACTATGGCTACACCTTC.

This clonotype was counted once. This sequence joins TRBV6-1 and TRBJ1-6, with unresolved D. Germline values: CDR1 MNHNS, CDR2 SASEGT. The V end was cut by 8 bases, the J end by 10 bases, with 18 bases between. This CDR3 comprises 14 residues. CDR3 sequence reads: CASGFWGVGSPLHF. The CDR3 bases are TGTGCCAGCGGCTTTTGGGGTGTTGGCTCACCCCTCCACTTT.

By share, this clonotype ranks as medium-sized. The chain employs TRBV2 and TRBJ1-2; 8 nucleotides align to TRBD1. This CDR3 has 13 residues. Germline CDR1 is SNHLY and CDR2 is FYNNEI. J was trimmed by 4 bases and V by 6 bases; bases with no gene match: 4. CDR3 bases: TGTGCCAGCAGCGTACAGGGGGTCTATGGCTACACCTTC. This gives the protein CASSVQGVYGYTF.

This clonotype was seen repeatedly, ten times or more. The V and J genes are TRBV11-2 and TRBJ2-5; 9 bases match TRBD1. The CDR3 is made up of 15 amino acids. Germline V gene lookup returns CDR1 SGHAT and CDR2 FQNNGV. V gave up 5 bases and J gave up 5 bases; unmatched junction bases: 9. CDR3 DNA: TGTGCCAGCAGCGATTACAGGGGGCGAGGGGAGACCCAGTACTTC. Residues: CASSDYRGRGETQYF. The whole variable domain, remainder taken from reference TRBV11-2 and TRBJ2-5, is EAGVAQSPRYKIIEKRQSVAFWCNPISGHATLYWYQQILGQGPKLLIQFQNNGVVDDSQLPKDRFSAERLKGVDSTLKIQPAKLEDSAVYLCASSDYRGRGETQYFGPGTRLLVL.

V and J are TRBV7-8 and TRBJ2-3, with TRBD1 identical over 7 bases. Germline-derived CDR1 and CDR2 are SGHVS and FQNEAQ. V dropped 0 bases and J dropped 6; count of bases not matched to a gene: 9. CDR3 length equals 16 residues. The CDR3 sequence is CASSLARGLGGDTQYF. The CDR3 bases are TGTGCCAGCAGCTTAGCGAGGGGGCTAGGGGGCGATACGCAGTATTTT.

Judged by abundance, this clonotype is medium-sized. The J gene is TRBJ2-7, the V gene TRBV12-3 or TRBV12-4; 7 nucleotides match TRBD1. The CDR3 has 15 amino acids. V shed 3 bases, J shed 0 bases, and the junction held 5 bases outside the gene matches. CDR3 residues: CASSFSAGGSYEQYF. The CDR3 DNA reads TGTGCCAGCAGTTTTTCGGCAGGGGGCTCCTACGAGCAGTACTTC.

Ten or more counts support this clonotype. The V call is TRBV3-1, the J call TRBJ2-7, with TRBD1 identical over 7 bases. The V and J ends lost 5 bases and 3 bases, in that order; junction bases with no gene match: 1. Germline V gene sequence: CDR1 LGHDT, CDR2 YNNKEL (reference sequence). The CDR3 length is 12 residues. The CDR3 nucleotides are TGTGCCAGCAGCGGGGACAGCTACGAGCAGTACTTC. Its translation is CASSGDSYEQYF.

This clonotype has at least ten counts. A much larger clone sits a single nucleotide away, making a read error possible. The CDR3 region is CASSPSVQAYNEQFF. CDR3 in DNA: TGTGCCAGCAGCCCCTCGGTACAGGCGTACAATGAGCAGTTCTTC. V gene TRBV11-3 combines with J gene TRBJ2-1, with D possibly TRBD1 on 5 matching bases. Germline loops: CDR1 SGHNT, CDR2 YENEEA. CDR3 length: 15 residues. V was trimmed by 5 bases and J by 4 bases, leaving 15 bases between them. Using reference TRBV11-3 and TRBJ2-1 for the parts outside the CDR3, the full variable domain is EAGVVQSPRYKIIEKKQPVAFWCNPISGHNTLYWYLQNLGQGPELLIRYENEEAVDDSQLPKDRFSAERLKGVDSTLKIQPAELGDSAVYLCASSPSVQAYNEQFFGPGTRLTVL.

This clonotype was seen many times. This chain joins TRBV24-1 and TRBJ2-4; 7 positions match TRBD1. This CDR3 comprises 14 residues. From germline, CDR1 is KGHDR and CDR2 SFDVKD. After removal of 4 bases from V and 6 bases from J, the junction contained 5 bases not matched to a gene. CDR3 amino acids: CATSEGAGGNIQYF. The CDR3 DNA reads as TGTGCCACCAGTGAGGGGGCAGGGGGAAACATTCAGTACTTC.

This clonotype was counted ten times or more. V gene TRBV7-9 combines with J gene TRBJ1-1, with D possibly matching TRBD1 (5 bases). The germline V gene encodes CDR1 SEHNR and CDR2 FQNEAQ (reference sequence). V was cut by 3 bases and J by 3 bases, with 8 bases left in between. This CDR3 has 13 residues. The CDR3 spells CASSFAGDTEAFF. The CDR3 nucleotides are TGTGCCAGCAGCTTTGCGGGGGACACTGAAGCTTTCTTT.